In this sample, the clone carrying this T cell receptor beta chain turned up a few times. These data come from a study of T cells in Graves' hyperthyroidism and ophthalmopathy. V gave up 1 base and J gave up 9 bases; unmatched junction bases: 1. CDR3 length: 13 amino acids. In germline, CDR1 is SGHRS, CDR2 YFSETQ. Amplified regions were TCR beta CDR3 sequences from RNA transcripts. Primed by the HTBI set, a first-round RT-PCR was run on the TCR CDR3. TCRdb ran MiXCR on the multiplex PCR reads and lists one entry per CDR3 protein. Of approximately 700,000 distinct CDR3 sequences listed, approximately 16% are singletons.

This sequence was found in a man younger than 30 with Graves' hyperthyroidism. The material sequenced was blood. This chain connects TRBV5-1 to TRBJ2-1, with 10 bases matching TRBD2. The CDR3 DNA reads TGCGCCAGCAGCTTGTCTAGCGGGAGTGAGCAGTTCTTC. Translated: CASSLSSGSEQFF. Looking up the rest from reference TRBV5-1 and TRBJ2-1 gives the full variable domain: KAGVTQTPRYLIKTRGQQVTLSCSPISGHRSVSWYQQTPGQGLQFLFEYFSETQRNKGNFPGRFSGRQFSNSRSEMNVSTLELGDSALYLCASSLSSGSEQFFGPGTRLTVL.